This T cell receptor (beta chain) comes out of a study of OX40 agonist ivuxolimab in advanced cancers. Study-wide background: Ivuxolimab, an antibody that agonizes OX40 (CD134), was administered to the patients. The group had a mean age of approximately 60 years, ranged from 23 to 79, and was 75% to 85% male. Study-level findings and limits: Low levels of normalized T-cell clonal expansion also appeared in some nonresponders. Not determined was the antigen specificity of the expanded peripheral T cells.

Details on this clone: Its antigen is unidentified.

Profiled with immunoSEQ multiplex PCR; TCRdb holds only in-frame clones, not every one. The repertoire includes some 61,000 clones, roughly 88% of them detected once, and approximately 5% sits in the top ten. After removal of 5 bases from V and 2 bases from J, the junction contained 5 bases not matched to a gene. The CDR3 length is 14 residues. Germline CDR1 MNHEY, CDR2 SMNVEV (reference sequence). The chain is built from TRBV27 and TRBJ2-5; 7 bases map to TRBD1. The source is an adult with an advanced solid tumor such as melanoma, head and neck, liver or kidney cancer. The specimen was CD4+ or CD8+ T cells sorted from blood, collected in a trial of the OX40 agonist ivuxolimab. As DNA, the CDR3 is TGTGCCAGCAGTCCCTGGGACAGACAAGAGACCCAGTACTTC. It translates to CASSPWDRQETQYF.